These T cell receptor beta chains were read from a single sample in a study of blood T cell repertoires in COVID-19. Method: immunoSEQ multiplex PCR; TCRdb's copy keeps in-frame clones and lacks some. The sample shows about 150,000 clones, approximately 90% of them seen only once. The specimen sequenced was peripheral blood. The source is a middle-aged woman with acute or convalescent COVID-19. The CDR3 runs from the conserved cysteine through the conserved F or W. Each record gives: V gene, clone size, J gene, D gene, CDR3 DNA, CDR3 protein. A D gene is named only where the DNA matches it firmly. Size is omitted from some rows. Given values are once, few, many or a class for expanded clones.

TRBV7-9,once,TRBJ2-7,TRBD2,TGTGCCAGCAAACTAGCGGGGAGCTCCTACGAGCAGTACTTC,CASKLAGSSYEQYF
TRBV19,NA,TRBJ1-1,NA,TGTGCCAGTAAGTATGGACTAGAAAACACTGAAGCTTTCTTT,CASKYGLENTEAFF
TRBV5-8,NA,TRBJ1-2,NA,TGTGCCAGCGGGTCACGGGTCCGCTACACCTTC,CASGSRVRYTF
TRBV7-9,NA,TRBJ2-7,NA,TGTGCCAGCAGCTTAGTGGGGCTTGAGCAGTACTTC,CASSLVGLEQYF
TRBV9,once,TRBJ2-1,TRBD2,TGTGCCAGCAGCGTAGTTAGCGGGAGCTACAATGAGCAGTTCTTC,CASSVVSGSYNEQFF
TRBV5-4,NA,TRBJ2-1,NA,TGTGCCAGCAGCTACTCAGGTGGCTCCTACAATGAGCAGTTCTTC,CASSYSGGSYNEQFF
TRBV4-2,NA,TRBJ2-2,TRBD2,TGTGCCAGCAGCCAAGAAGGCGCGGGGGACACCGGGGAGCTGTTTTTT,CASSQEGAGDTGELFF
TRBV18,NA,TRBJ2-1,TRBD2,TGTGCCAGCTCCCTACTAGCGGGAGCCATCAATGAGCAGTTCTTC,CASSLLAGAINEQFF
TRBV27,NA,TRBJ1-5,NA,TGTGCCAGCAGACGGGACTATAGCAATCAGCCCCAGCATTTT,CASRRDYSNQPQHF
TRBV6-5,NA,TRBJ2-7,TRBD1,TGTGCCAGCAGTTACACGCAACAGGGGGCTATCGAGCAGTACTTC,CASSYTQQGAIEQYF
TRBV5-1,once,TRBJ2-3,NA,TGCGCCAGCAGCTTGTGGGGAGATACAGATACGCAGTATTTT,CASSLWGDTDTQYF
TRBV7-6,NA,TRBJ2-1,NA,TGTGCCAGCAGCCCCGGGACACTCTACAATGAGCAGTTCTTC,CASSPGTLYNEQFF
TRBV18,NA,TRBJ2-7,TRBD1,TGTGCCAGCTCGACGGACAGGGGAGCCTACGAGCAGTACTTC,CASSTDRGAYEQYF
TRBV27,NA,TRBJ1-2,NA,TGTGCCAGCAGTCTCTCAGGGACTCCTTTTTATGGCTACACCTTC,CASSLSGTPFYGYTF
TRBV27,NA,TRBJ1-2,NA,TGTGCCAGCAGTCCCCGCCAGGGTCGCTATGGCTACACCTTC,CASSPRQGRYGYTF
TRBV13,NA,TRBJ2-6,TRBD1,TGTGCCAGCAGCCCCTGGGGACAGGGGGCCTCTGGGGCCAACGTCCTGACTTTC,CASSPWGQGASGANVLTF
TRBV12-3/TRBV12-4,NA,TRBJ1-5,NA,TGTGCCAGCAGTTTGGGCTATAATCAGCCCCAGCATTTT,CASSLGYNQPQHF
TRBV27,NA,TRBJ2-3,TRBD2,TGTGCCAGCAGTTTCCAAAGGCGGGGGGGCCGGGATACGCAGTATTTT,CASSFQRRGGRDTQYF
TRBV2,NA,TRBJ1-4,TRBD1,TGTGCCAGCAGTCAGACAGGGGGTCGGGAAAAACTGTTTTTT,CASSQTGGREKLFF
TRBV3-1/TRBV3-2,NA,TRBJ2-3,NA,TGTGCCAGCAGCGCCGACAATGGTCGGGGCACGGCGGGAACAGATACGCAGTATTTT,CASSADNGRGTAGTDTQYF
TRBV2,NA,TRBJ1-2,NA,TGTGCCAGCAGACAACAGGGATCTGATGGCTACACCTTC,CASRQQGSDGYTF
TRBV10-3,NA,TRBJ1-1,NA,TGTGCCATCAGTTCATTCAGCACTGAAGCTTTCTTT,CAISSFSTEAFF
TRBV20-1,NA,TRBJ2-7,TRBD2,TGCAGTGCTAGTAGCGGGGCTGGGTCCTACGAGCAGTACTTC,CSASSGAGSYEQYF
TRBV7-2,NA,TRBJ1-4,NA,TGTGCCAGCAGTAGACAGTTCACTAATGAAAAACTGTTTTTT,CASSRQFTNEKLFF
TRBV11-2,NA,TRBJ1-4,NA,TGTGCCAGCAGCTGGTCACGCAGTCATAATGAAAAACTGTTTTTT,CASSWSRSHNEKLFF
TRBV18,NA,TRBJ1-5,TRBD1,TGTGCCAGCTCGGCCGACAGGGTAGTGAATCAGCCCCAGCATTTT,CASSADRVVNQPQHF
TRBV6-5,NA,TRBJ2-7,NA,TGTGCCAGCAGCCCCATTCTGGGCCGGACCTACGAGCAGTACTTC,CASSPILGRTYEQYF
TRBV3-1/TRBV3-2,NA,TRBJ2-7,TRBD1,TGTGCCAGCAGCCAAGATTGGGCACAGGGGGCACACGAGCAGTACTTC,CASSQDWAQGAHEQYF
TRBV12-3/TRBV12-4,NA,TRBJ2-5,NA,TGTGCCAGCAGTTTAGTAGGGGAAGAGACCCAGTACTTC,CASSLVGEETQYF
TRBV11-3,NA,TRBJ2-1,TRBD1,TGTGCCAGCAGCCGAGACAGGGGATACAATGAGCAGTTCTTC,CASSRDRGYNEQFF
TRBV2,NA,TRBJ1-6,NA,TGTGCCAGCAACCGGGACATCCCAGTTCTCCACTTT,CASNRDIPVLHF
TRBV11-3,once,TRBJ2-1,NA,TGTGCCAGCAGCCCCAACAATGAGCAGTTCTTC,CASSPNNEQFF
TRBV4-1,NA,TRBJ1-4,NA,TGCGCCAGCAGGGCTGTCCTTGCAACTAATGAAAAACTGTTTTTT,CASRAVLATNEKLFF
TRBV9,NA,TRBJ2-1,TRBD2,TGTGCCAGCAGCGTTTTTGGGACTAGCCCCTCCAATGAGCAGTTCTTC,CASSVFGTSPSNEQFF
TRBV6-1,NA,TRBJ2-2,TRBD2,TGTGCCAGCAGTGAACCGGGGGGGCGGACCGGGGAGCTGTTTTTT,CASSEPGGRTGELFF
TRBV12-3/TRBV12-4,NA,TRBJ2-7,NA,TGTGCCAGCAGTTCCCCCGATACGCGGGAGCAGTACTTC,CASSSPDTREQYF
TRBV10-1,NA,TRBJ2-3,NA,TGCGCCAGCAGTGATCCGGGACAAACAGATACGCAGTATTTT,CASSDPGQTDTQYF
TRBV6-4,NA,TRBJ2-1,TRBD2,TGTGCCAGCAGTGACTCCGGGACTAGCGGATTCAATGAGCAGTTCTTC,CASSDSGTSGFNEQFF
TRBV5-1,NA,TRBJ2-5,NA,TGCGCCAGCAGCTCAGGACAGAACCAAGAGACCCAGTACTTC,CASSSGQNQETQYF
TRBV7-3,NA,TRBJ2-1,TRBD2,TGTGCCAGCAGCTTACTAGCGGGGGTGAATGAGCAGTTCTTC,CASSLLAGVNEQFF
TRBV28,NA,TRBJ2-1,TRBD2,TGTGCCAGCAGTCATACTAGCGGGGGGCTCGCGTTCTATCGGCAGTTCTTC,CASSHTSGGLAFYRQFF
TRBV30,once,TRBJ1-6,NA,TGTGCCTGGTCCCGGAACAGGGTTTTTTCTCCCCTCCACTTT,CAWSRNRVFSPLHF
TRBV29-1,NA,TRBJ2-1,NA,TGCAGCGCCGGTCATATGAGGGATGAGCAGTTCTTC,CSAGHMRDEQFF